The clone carrying this T cell receptor (beta chain) was picked up a small number of times. The time point here: newly diagnosed GD, antithyroid drugs for less than 3 months. From PBMCs, RNA was extracted and then used to make the TCR library. Construction of the TCR beta libraries employed iRepertoire HTBI primers in conjunction with Arm-PCR of CDR3 regions. TCRdb recomputed calls from the multiplex PCR reads with MiXCR, one row per CDR3 protein. The repertoire has about 540,000 distinct CDR3 sequences, 13% of them found once; the top ten carry about 9.1%. The data are from a study of regulatory T cells in long-lasting Graves disease. The same sample was also studied in work on T cells in Graves' hyperthyroidism and ophthalmopathy. That work contributes: Patients aged 18 to 65 had newly diagnosed hyperthyroidism that had lasted under 2 months.

The TCR was taken from a man aged 25 to 45 with Graves disease. The sequences come from peripheral blood mononuclear cells (PBMCs), collected at new diagnosis, from a patient treated with antithyroid drugs.

In nucleotides, the CDR3 is TGTGCCAGCAGCTTGTTGGCAGGGAGGAGCGGGGAGCTGTTTTTT. It yields the protein CASSLLAGRSGELFF. V usage is TRBV5-6 and J usage is TRBJ2-2; tentatively, D is TRBD2 (6 bases). Germline-derived CDR1 and CDR2 are SGHDT and YYEEEE. The CDR3 runs 15 residues. V shed 1 base and J shed 7 bases, with 14 bases lying between them.